The T cell receptor beta chain under discussion was sequenced for a study of blood T cell repertoires in COVID-19. Assay: immunoSEQ multiplex PCR; the TCRdb copy retains only in-frame clones and omits some. This table holds about 190,000 clones, 70% to 80% found once. This clone appeared a few times. There are 17 residues in the CDR3. With 2 bases clipped from V and 4 bases from J, the junction kept 9 bases outside the gene matches. The germline CDR1 and CDR2 sequences are SGHNT and YENEEA. V is TRBV11-3 and J is TRBJ2-2, with 8 bases that match TRBD2. The material sequenced was peripheral blood. The TCR originated in a man aged 45-65 years who had recovered from COVID-19. CDR3 amino acids: CASSLRFGAGGTGELFF. In DNA form, the CDR3 reads TGTGCCAGCAGCTTAAGGTTCGGGGCGGGAGGCACCGGGGAGCTGTTTTTT. Looking up the rest from reference TRBV11-3 and TRBJ2-2 gives the full variable domain: EAGVVQSPRYKIIEKKQPVAFWCNPISGHNTLYWYLQNLGQGPELLIRYENEEAVDDSQLPKDRFSAERLKGVDSTLKIQPAELGDSAVYLCASSLRFGAGGTGELFFGEGSRLTVL.